The TCR gamma chain under discussion was sequenced for a study of gamma-delta T cells after stem cell transplantation. TCRdb reapplied CATT to the RT-PCR reads. The sample has about 200 gamma-chain clones; more than 15% are singletons. CDR1 and CDR2 from the germline V gene are GITISATS and ISYDGTV (reference sequence). This CDR3 region has 16 residues. The V and J ends lost 0 bases and 9 bases, in that order; junction bases with no gene match: 5. There are a few counts of this clone. The protein given by TCRdb reflects a much larger clone and differs at residue 8 from this DNA's translation, likely from a read error; the protein shown is the DNA's translation.

The chain links TRGV9 to TRGJP. TCRdb is silent on the J gene; assignment here came from matching the DNA to germline. Material: gamma-delta T cells. The TCR was taken from a human donor. It is not recorded whose cells these are; they may come from a transplant donor. The CDR3 DNA reads TGTGCCTTGTGGGAGGTGGGAGGGTTGGGCAAAAAAATCAAGGTATTT. Translating it yields CALWEVGGLGKKIKVF.